This TCR beta chain was recovered during a study of blood T cell repertoires in COVID-19. About the study: Acute-phase and convalescent COVID-19 samples originated in the United States, Italy and Spain. In each case, the material was cDNA or gDNA derived from T cells, B-cell-depleted T cells, or PBMCs.

Sequenced by immunoSEQ multiplex PCR; TCRdb stores in-frame clones only, minus some. In the table there are about 220,000 clones, roughly 80% of which are singletons. The V and J ends lost 3 bases and 0 bases respectively, with 12 bases between them. The CDR3 has 16 residues. CDR1 and CDR2 from the germline V gene are KGHSH and LQKENI. V usage is TRBV18 and J usage is TRBJ1-3, with a weak D call TRBD1 (6 bases). The sequence was obtained from a human donor in a cohort sampled during active COVID-19. The sequencing input was peripheral blood. The CDR3 here is CASSPTDRLSGNTIYF. As DNA, the CDR3 is TGTGCCAGCTCACCCACAGACAGGCTCTCTGGAAACACCATATATTTT.